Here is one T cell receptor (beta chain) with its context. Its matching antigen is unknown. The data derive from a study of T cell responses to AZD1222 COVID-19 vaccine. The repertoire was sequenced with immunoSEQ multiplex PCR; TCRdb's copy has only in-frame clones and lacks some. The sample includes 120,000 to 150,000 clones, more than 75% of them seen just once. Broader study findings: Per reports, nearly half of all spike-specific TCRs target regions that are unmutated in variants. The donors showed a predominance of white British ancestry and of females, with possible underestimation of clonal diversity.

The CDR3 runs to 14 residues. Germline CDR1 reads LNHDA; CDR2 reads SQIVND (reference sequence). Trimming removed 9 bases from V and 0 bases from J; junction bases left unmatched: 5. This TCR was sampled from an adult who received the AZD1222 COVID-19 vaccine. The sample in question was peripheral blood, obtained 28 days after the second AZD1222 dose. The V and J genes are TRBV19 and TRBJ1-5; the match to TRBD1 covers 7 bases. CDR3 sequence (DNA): TGTGCCAGCAAGAACAGGGGTAGCAATCAGCCCCAGCATTTT. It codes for CASKNRGSNQPQHF.